This T cell receptor beta chain came from a study of cytomegalovirus exposure and HLA in healthy donors. Use of 60 Vbeta and 13 Jbeta primers characterized the PCR. Some clones are missing from TCRdb's copy, which holds only in-frame ones; the method was immunoSEQ multiplex PCR. The sample includes some 180,000 clones, about 90% of them seen just once. Germline CDR1 reads MDHEN; CDR2 reads SYDVKM. The CDR3 consists of 16 residues. J was trimmed by 4 bases and V by 5 bases; bases with no gene match: 9. General observations from the study: In a later analysis, a genetic analysis reported fewer productive-TCR N-insertions in an Asian-associated ancestry cluster than the cohort average. The study put 160 or so TCR beta chains on its list as cytomegalovirus-associated.

Comments on this clone: Its antigen is still unknown.

Material: PBMCs. V usage is TRBV28 and J usage is TRBJ2-1; 9 bases map to TRBD1. This clonotype originated in a boy aged 2 to 10 in good health and CMV-seronegative. The CDR3 is CASSPGGTGTYNEQFF. The CDR3 region has the DNA TGTGCCAGCAGTCCAGGAGGGACAGGGACTTACAATGAGCAGTTCTTC.